This T cell receptor beta chain comes out of a study of T cells in Graves' hyperthyroidism and ophthalmopathy. This clonotype came up many times. Its antigen is currently unknown. Template material for amplifying TCR beta CDR3 regions consisted of RNA transcripts. The TCR CDR3 was amplified in a first-round RT-PCR using the HTBI primer set. TCRdb called the multiplex PCR reads again in MiXCR, with one record for every CDR3 protein. The data contain fewer than 450,000 distinct CDR3 sequences, roughly 15% of them singletons. The V and J ends lost 3 bases and 0 bases, in that order; junction bases with no gene match: 3. CDR1 SNHLY and CDR2 FYNNEI come from the germline V gene. There are 16 residues in the CDR3. Study conclusions and caveats: Ophthalmopathy was distinguished from stable hyperthyroidism by 13 V-J signatures.

V usage is TRBV2 and J usage is TRBJ2-3, with TRBD2 matching over 10 bases. The sequence was collected from a woman younger than 45 with Graves' hyperthyroidism that later progressed to Graves' ophthalmopathy. Sequencing input: blood. Written as DNA, the CDR3 is TGTGCCAGCAGTGATCTAGCGGGGGCAAGCACAGATACGCAGTATTTT. Translated, it gives CASSDLAGASTDTQYF.